This TCR beta chain is drawn from a study of patients and donors after allogeneic stem cell transplantation. The germline V and J ends were trimmed by 0 bases and 9 bases, with 7 bases remaining between them. Germline CDR1 SGHRS, CDR2 YFSETQ. The CDR3 extends over 12 amino acids. A single record per CDR3 protein comes from TCRdb applying MiXCR to the RT-PCR reads. The sample lists some 230,000 distinct CDR3 sequences; 13% to 15% were seen once. The clonotype comes from a human donor who was either an allogeneic HSCT recipient or a stem cell or donor lymphocyte infusion donor (not recorded which). It is not recorded whose cells these are; they may come from a transplant donor. Input material: blood, either unsorted or a sorted T cell fraction (not recorded which). V usage is TRBV5-1 and J usage is TRBJ2-1; D uncertain. CDR3 DNA: TGCGCCAGCAGCTTGGAGGGCGCTGAGCAGTTCTTC. Residues: CASSLEGAEQFF. The complete variable domain, with remaining parts taken from reference TRBV5-1 and TRBJ2-1, reads KAGVTQTPRYLIKTRGQQVTLSCSPISGHRSVSWYQQTPGQGLQFLFEYFSETQRNKGNFPGRFSGRQFSNSRSEMNVSTLELGDSALYLCASSLEGAEQFFGPGTRLTVL.